A selection of T cell receptor beta chains follows, all from one sample in a study of regulatory T cells in long-lasting Graves disease. TCRdb re-called the multiplex PCR reads through MiXCR, storing one row per CDR3 protein. In the table there are approximately 460,000 distinct CDR3 sequences, about 15% of which are singletons. The sample was also reused in another study, on T cells in Graves' hyperthyroidism and ophthalmopathy.

The sequencing used peripheral blood mononuclear cells (PBMCs), collected at new diagnosis, from a patient treated with antithyroid drugs. The receptor source for this set is a woman in her 30s with Graves disease. CDR3s leave out the opening cysteine and the closing phenylalanine or tryptophan.

v_call cdr3_aa
TRBV7-9 ASSTKGLPRGQTQY
TRBV3-1 ASSPTTKNEQF
TRBV18 ASSPGTSGRPYEQY
TRBV29-1 SVRTGETEAF
TRBV4-3 ASSQERIDQPQH
TRBV7-2 ASSLGSSGSPATDTQY
TRBV3-1 ASSQDTSRVY
TRBV28 ASSALLNTEAF
TRBV7-2 ASSLDPSGISDTQY
TRBV28 ASSLSGPGTF
TRBV28 ATLDQWSNQPQH
TRBV4-1 ASSQLSGSTEAF
TRBV7-3 ASSSALLAGVPYEQY
TRBV29-1 SVGTRLIDTQY
TRBV4-1 ASSRGGRIFEQY
TRBV29-1 SVASAGGQPQH
TRBV12-3/TRBV12-4 ASSFQRGVDSPLH
TRBV30 AWSVHQVLACEQY
TRBV20-1 SARHPGQGYNEQF
TRBV11-2 ASSLATGALNTGELF
TRBV30 AWSKAGWNTGELF
TRBV29-1 SVDVNSPEKGGPDTQY
TRBV10-2 ASSRSGLAYEQY
TRBV7-2 ASSLADGLAGALSFYEQY
TRBV20-1 RTFGQVITEAF
TRBV6-1 ASSLTGAFSSGANVLT
TRBV7-2 ASSQGAYQPQH
TRBV5-1 ASSPNSRNTEAF
TRBV5-1 ASSPTTRGSREQF